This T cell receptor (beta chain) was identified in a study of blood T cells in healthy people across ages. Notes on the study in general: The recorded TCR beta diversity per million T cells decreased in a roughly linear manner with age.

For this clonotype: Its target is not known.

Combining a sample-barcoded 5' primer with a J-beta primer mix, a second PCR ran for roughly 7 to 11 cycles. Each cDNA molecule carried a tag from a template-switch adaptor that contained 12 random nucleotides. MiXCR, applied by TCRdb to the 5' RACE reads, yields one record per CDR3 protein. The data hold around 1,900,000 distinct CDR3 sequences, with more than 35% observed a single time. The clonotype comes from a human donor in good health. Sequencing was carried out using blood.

The chain's CDR3 is CSAKGADYGYTF. CDR3 nucleotides: TGCAGTGCGAAGGGGGCCGACTATGGCTACACCTTC. The chain recombines TRBV20-1 with TRBJ1-2; TRBD1 matches at 7 bases. This CDR3 has 12 residues. Trimming took 6 bases from V and 3 from J; bases not matched to a gene: 4. CDR1 is DFQATT and CDR2 is SNEGSKA in the germline V gene (reference sequence).